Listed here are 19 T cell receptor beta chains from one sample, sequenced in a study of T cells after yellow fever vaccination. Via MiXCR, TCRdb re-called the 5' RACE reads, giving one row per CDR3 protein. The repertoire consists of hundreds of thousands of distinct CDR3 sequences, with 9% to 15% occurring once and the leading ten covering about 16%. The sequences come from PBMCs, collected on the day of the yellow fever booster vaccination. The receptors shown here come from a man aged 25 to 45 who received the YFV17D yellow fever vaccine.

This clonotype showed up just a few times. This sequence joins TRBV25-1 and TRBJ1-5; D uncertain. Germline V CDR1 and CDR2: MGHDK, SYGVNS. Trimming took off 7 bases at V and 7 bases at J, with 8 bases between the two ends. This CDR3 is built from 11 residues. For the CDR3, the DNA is TGTGCCAGCAAATTTCTGCAGCCCCAGCATTTT. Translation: CASKFLQPQHF.

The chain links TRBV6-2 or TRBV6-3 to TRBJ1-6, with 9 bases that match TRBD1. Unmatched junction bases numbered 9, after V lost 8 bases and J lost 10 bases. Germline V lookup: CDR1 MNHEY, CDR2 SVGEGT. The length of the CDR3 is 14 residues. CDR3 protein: CASVTGGAGSPLHF. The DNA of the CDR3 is TGTGCCAGCGTCACAGGGGGCGCAGGATCACCCCTCCACTTT.

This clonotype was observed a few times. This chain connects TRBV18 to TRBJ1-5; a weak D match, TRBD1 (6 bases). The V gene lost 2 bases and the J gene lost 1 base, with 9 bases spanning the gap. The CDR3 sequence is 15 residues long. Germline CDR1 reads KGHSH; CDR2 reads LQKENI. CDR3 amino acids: CASSPMGASNQPQHF. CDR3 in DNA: TGTGCCAGCTCACCAATGGGGGCGAGCAATCAGCCCCAGCATTTT.

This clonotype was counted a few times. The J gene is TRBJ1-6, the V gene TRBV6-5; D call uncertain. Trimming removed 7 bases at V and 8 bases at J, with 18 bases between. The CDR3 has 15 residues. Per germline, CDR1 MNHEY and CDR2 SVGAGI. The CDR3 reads CASTPSGLVDSPLHF. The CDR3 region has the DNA TGTGCCAGCACCCCCAGCGGGCTCGTGGATTCACCCCTCCACTTT.

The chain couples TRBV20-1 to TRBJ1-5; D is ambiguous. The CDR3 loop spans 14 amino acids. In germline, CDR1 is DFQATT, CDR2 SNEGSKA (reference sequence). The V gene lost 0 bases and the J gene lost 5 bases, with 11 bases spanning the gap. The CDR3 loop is CSARDTQKHQPQHF. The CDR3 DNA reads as TGCAGTGCTAGAGATACACAGAAACATCAGCCCCAGCATTTT.

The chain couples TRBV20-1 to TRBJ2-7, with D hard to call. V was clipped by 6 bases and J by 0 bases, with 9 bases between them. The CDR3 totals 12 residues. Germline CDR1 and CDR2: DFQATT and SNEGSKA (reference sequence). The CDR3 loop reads CSAITTSYEQYF. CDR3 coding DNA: TGCAGTGCCATTACCACCTCCTACGAGCAGTACTTC.

The DNA for the CDR3 is TGTGCCAGCAGTTTGTACGAATACAGGGACTATGGCTACACCTTC. This codes for CASSLYEYRDYGYTF. The V gene is TRBV12-3 or TRBV12-4, the J gene TRBJ1-2, with D perhaps matching TRBD1 (6 bases). The CDR3 runs 15 residues. Trimming took off 3 bases at V and 3 bases at J, with 14 bases between the two ends.

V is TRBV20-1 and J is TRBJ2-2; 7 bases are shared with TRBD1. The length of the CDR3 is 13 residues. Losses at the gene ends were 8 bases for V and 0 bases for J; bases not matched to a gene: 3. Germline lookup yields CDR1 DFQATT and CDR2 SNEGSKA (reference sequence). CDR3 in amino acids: CSHRGPNTGELFF. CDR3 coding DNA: TGCAGTCACAGGGGACCGAACACCGGGGAGCTGTTTTTT.

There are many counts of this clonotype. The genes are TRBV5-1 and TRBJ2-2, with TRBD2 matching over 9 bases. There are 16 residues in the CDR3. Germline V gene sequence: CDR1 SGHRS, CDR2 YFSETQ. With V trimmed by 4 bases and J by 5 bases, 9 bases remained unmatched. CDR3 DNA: TGCGCCAGCAGCCACGCTAGCGGGGTTAGGACCGGGGAGCTGTTTTTT. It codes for CASSHASGVRTGELFF.

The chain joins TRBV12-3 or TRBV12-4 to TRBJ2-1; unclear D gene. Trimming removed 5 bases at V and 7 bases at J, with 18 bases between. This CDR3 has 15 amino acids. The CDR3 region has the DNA TGTGCCAGCAGTCCCTCCCGGGCATTAATAAATGAGCAGTTCTTC. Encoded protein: CASSPSRALINEQFF.

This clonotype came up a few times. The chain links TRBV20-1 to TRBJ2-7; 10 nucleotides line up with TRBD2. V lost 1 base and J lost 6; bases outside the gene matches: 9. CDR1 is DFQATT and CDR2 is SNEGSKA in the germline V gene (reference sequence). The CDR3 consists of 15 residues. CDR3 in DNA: TGCAGTGCTAGAGTCACCGGGACTAGCGTTGTCGAGCAGTACTTC. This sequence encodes CSARVTGTSVVEQYF.

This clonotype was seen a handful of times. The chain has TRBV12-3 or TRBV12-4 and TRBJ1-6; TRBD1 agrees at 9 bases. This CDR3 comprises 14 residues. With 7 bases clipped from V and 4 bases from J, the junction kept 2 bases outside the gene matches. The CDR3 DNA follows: TGTGCCAGCACGGGGACAGGGTATAATTCACCCCTCCACTTT. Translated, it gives CASTGTGYNSPLHF.

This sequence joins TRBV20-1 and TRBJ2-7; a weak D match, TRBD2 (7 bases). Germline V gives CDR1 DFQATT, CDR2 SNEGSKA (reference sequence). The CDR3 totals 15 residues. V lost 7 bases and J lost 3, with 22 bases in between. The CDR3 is CSVRTPGGSYYEQYF. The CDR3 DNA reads TGCAGTGTAAGAACGCCGGGGGGCTCTTACTACGAGCAGTACTTC.

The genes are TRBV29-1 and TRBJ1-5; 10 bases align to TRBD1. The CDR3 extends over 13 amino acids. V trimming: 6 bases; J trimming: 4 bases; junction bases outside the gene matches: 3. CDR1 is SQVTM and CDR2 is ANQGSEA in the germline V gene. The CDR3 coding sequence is TGCAGCGTAGGACAGGGGGGGAATCAGCCCCAGCATTTT. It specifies CSVGQGGNQPQHF.

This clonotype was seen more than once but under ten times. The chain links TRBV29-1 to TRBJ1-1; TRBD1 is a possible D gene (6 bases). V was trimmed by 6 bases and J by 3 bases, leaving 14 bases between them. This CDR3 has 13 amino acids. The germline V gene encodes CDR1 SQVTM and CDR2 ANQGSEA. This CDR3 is CSVVGGRDTEAFF. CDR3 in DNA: TGCAGCGTCGTTGGGGGGCGTGACACTGAAGCTTTCTTT.

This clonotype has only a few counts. Here the CDR3 reads CASSLNGGPNQPQHF. The CDR3 DNA reads as TGTGCCAGCAGCTTGAATGGCGGCCCCAATCAGCCCCAGCATTTT. The chain has TRBV5-5 and TRBJ1-5; D is unclear. The germline V gene has CDR1 SGHKS and CDR2 YYEKEE (reference sequence). The length of the CDR3 is 15 residues. V was clipped by 1 base and J by 3 bases, with 11 bases between them.

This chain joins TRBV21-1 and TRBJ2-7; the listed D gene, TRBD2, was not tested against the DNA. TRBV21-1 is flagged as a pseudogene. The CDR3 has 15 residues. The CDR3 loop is CASSNRAGDSYERYF. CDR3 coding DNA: TGTGCCAGCAGCAACCGAGCGGGAGATTCCTACGAGCGGTACTTC.

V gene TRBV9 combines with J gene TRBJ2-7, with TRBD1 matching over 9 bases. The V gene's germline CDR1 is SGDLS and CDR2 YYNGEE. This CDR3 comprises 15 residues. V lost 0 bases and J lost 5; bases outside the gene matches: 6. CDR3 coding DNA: TGTGCCAGCAGCGTAGGGACAGGGGCTACGGACGAGCAGTACTTC. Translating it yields CASSVGTGATDEQYF.

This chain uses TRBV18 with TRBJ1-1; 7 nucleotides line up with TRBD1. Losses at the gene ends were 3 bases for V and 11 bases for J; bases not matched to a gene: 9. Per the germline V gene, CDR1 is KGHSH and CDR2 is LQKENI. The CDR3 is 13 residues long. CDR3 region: CASSPAGGLGAFF. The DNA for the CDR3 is TGTGCCAGCTCACCGGCAGGGGGGCTTGGGGCTTTCTTT.